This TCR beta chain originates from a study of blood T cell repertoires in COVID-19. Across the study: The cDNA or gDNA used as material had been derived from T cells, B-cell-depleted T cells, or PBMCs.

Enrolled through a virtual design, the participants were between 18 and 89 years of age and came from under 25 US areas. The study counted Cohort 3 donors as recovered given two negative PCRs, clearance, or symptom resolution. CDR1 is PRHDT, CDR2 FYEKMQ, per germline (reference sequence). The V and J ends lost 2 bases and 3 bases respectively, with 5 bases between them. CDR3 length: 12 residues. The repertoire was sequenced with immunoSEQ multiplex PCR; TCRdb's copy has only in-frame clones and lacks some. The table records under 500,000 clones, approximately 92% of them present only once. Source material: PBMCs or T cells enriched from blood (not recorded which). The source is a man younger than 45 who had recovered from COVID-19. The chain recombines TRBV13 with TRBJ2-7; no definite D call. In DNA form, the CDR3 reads TGTGCCAGCAGCTTATACAGCTACGAGCAGTACTTC. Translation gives CASSLYSYEQYF.